One sample yielded the 29 T cell receptor beta chains listed below, sequenced in a study of T cells in Graves' hyperthyroidism and ophthalmopathy. TCR beta CDR3 regions were amplified from RNA transcripts. HTBI primers were the set used in a first-round RT-PCR of the TCR CDR3. TCRdb reprocessed the multiplex PCR reads with MiXCR, giving one entry per CDR3 protein. The sample consists of a few hundred thousand distinct CDR3 sequences, 12% to 15% of them appearing once. Sequences were obtained from blood. All receptors come from a woman aged 40 to 55 with Graves' ophthalmopathy.

This sequence joins TRBV28 and TRBJ2-7; D remains unclear. The CDR3 spans 16 residues. V lost 2 bases, J lost 0 bases, and 14 bases lay in between. CDR1 MDHEN and CDR2 SYDVKM come from the germline V gene. As DNA, the CDR3 is TGTGCCAGCAGTTTAACGTATGGCGAAAGCTCCTACGAGCAGTACTTC. It yields the protein CASSLTYGESSYEQYF.

This clonotype was counted many times. The chain combines TRBV7-2 with TRBJ1-6; no clear D. The CDR3 has 16 residues. Trimming removed 5 bases at V and 3 bases at J, with 14 bases between. CDR1 and CDR2 from the germline V gene are SGHTA and FQGNSA. The CDR3 protein is CASSPGPRDYNSPLHF. The CDR3 DNA reads TGTGCCAGCAGCCCCGGCCCCCGGGACTATAATTCACCCCTCCACTTT.

J is TRBJ2-7 and V is TRBV20-1; D call uncertain. V lost 6 bases, J lost 0 bases, and 15 bases lay in between. There are 14 residues in the CDR3. Germline CDR1 and CDR2: DFQATT and SNEGSKA (reference sequence). The CDR3 nucleotides read TGCAGTGCCCTGACACACTACGACTCCTACGAGCAGTACTTC. It translates to CSALTHYDSYEQYF.

The chain uses TRBV11-2 and TRBJ2-1, with unresolved D. The CDR3 loop spans 15 amino acids. The germline V gene encodes CDR1 SGHAT and CDR2 FQNNGV. V was cut by 5 bases and J by 1 base, with 12 bases left in between. Here the CDR3 reads CASSPRTGSYNEQFF. As DNA, the CDR3 is TGTGCCAGCAGCCCACGGACCGGATCCTACAATGAGCAGTTCTTC.

This clonotype has more than one count but fewer than ten. The V and J genes are TRBV24-1 and TRBJ2-1; the D gene is possibly TRBD2 (5 bases). Trimming removed 1 base from V and 0 bases from J, with 9 bases in between. This CDR3 region has 16 residues. The V gene's germline CDR1 is KGHDR and CDR2 SFDVKD. The CDR3 here is CATSDLSADSYNEQFF. The CDR3 DNA reads TGTGCCACCAGTGATTTATCAGCGGACTCCTACAATGAGCAGTTCTTC.

Remarks on this clonotype: A single base separates this from a much larger clone, so it may be a read error. The chain is built from TRBV20-1 and TRBJ1-5; D is undetermined. The CDR3 has 15 amino acids. CDR1 and CDR2 (germline): DFQATT, SNEGSKA (reference sequence). Trimming cost V 2 bases and J 6 bases, with 17 bases left between them. Here the CDR3 reads CSARRERMSSQPQHF. The CDR3 bases are TGCAGTGCTAGACGCGAGAGGATGTCAAGTCAGCCCCAGCATTTT.

The table lists this clonotype with a few counts. This sequence joins TRBV20-1 and TRBJ1-5; D perhaps matches TRBD1 (5 bases). Germline V gene data show CDR1 as DFQATT and CDR2 as SNEGSKA (reference sequence). There are 14 residues in the CDR3. Deletions cut 3 bases from V and 4 bases from J, with 13 bases between. CDR3 coding DNA: TGCAGTGCTAGGGGCGACAGATGGAATCAGCCCCAGCATTTT. It encodes CSARGDRWNQPQHF.

The chain joins TRBV19 to TRBJ1-1, with D uncertain. This CDR3 is 14 amino acids long. Trimming left V 6 bases short and J 1 base short, with 12 bases between. Per the germline V gene, CDR1 is LNHDA and CDR2 is SQIVND (reference sequence). The CDR3 coding sequence is TGTGCCAGTAGCGCAGGTCCTGGGAACACTGAAGCTTTCTTT. It specifies CASSAGPGNTEAFF.

This clonotype was counted many times. The J gene is TRBJ1-2, the V gene TRBV20-1; D perhaps matches TRBD1 (6 bases). This CDR3 is 12 amino acids long. Trimming removed 5 bases at V and 8 bases at J, with 15 bases between. Germline values: CDR1 DFQATT, CDR2 SNEGSKA (reference sequence). The CDR3 here is CSASDSTGGYTF. In DNA, the CDR3 is TGCAGTGCTTCGGACAGTACTGGCGGCTACACCTTC.

This clonotype was counted many times. The chain links TRBV12-3 or TRBV12-4 to TRBJ2-7, with D hard to call. The CDR3 sequence is 13 residues long. V lost 3 bases and J lost 4, with 10 bases in between. The CDR3 region is CASSFGPLYEQYF. CDR3 in DNA: TGTGCCAGCAGTTTCGGACCCCTATACGAGCAGTACTTC.

This clonotype was counted a few times. The chain joins TRBV18 to TRBJ2-3; maybe TRBD2 (5 bases). Germline V CDR1 and CDR2: KGHSH, LQKENI. Trimming removed 4 bases at V and 10 bases at J, with 12 bases between. This CDR3 comprises 12 residues. CDR3 DNA: TGTGCCAGCTCACAAACCGCCGGGGCGCAGTATTTT. Encoded protein: CASSQTAGAQYF.

This clonotype appeared many times. The chain employs TRBV6-6 and TRBJ2-7; possibly TRBD1 or TRBD2 for D (6 bases each). The ends were cut back, 2 bases at V and 7 bases at J, with 24 bases in the middle. Germline-derived CDR1 and CDR2 are MNHNY and SVGAGI (reference sequence). This CDR3 has 17 residues. The CDR3 spells CASSYEGGTALLGEQYF. The CDR3 region has the DNA TGTGCCAGCAGTTACGAGGGGGGCACGGCACTCCTAGGAGAGCAGTACTTC.

At least ten counts were recorded for this clonotype. This chain connects TRBV7-9 to TRBJ1-1, with D hard to call. This CDR3 spans 14 amino acids. Trimming stripped 5 bases from V and 4 bases from J, with 14 bases between. Germline V lookup: CDR1 SEHNR, CDR2 FQNEAQ (reference sequence). This CDR3 reads CASSTGPEGTEAFF. The CDR3 nucleotides are TGTGCCAGCAGCACCGGGCCCGAGGGCACTGAAGCTTTCTTT.

This clonotype was detected many times. The gene calls are TRBV6-1 and TRBJ1-2; D might be TRBD1 (6 bases). V lost 7 bases and J lost 7, with 16 bases in between. The CDR3 has 13 residues. Germline values: CDR1 MNHNS, CDR2 SASEGT. The CDR3 reads CASKGGLSGGYTF. The CDR3, as DNA: TGTGCCAGCAAAGGGGGTCTTTCCGGTGGCTACACCTTC.

The sample holds a few counts of this clonotype. This CDR3 reads CASARGGSSYEQYF. The CDR3 bases are TGCGCCAGCGCGCGGGGTGGGAGCTCCTACGAGCAGTACTTC. The rearrangement links TRBV5-1 to TRBJ2-7, with D tentatively TRBD2 (6 bases). V lost 7 bases, J lost 0 bases, and 14 bases lay in between. The CDR3 loop spans 14 amino acids. Germline loops: CDR1 SGHRS, CDR2 YFSETQ. Using reference TRBV5-1 and TRBJ2-7 for the parts outside the CDR3, the full variable domain is KAGVTQTPRYLIKTRGQQVTLSCSPISGHRSVSWYQQTPGQGLQFLFEYFSETQRNKGNFPGRFSGRQFSNSRSEMNVSTLELGDSALYLCASARGGSSYEQYFGPGTRLTVT.

This clonotype has a count of ten or more. V and J are TRBV20-1 and TRBJ2-7; D gene uncertain. This CDR3 region has 12 residues. The ends were cut back, 3 bases at V and 7 bases at J, with 13 bases in the middle. Germline V gene sequence: CDR1 DFQATT, CDR2 SNEGSKA (reference sequence). CDR3 loop: CSASLGPEEQYF. CDR3 sequence (DNA): TGCAGTGCTAGTTTAGGACCTGAAGAGCAGTACTTC.

This clonotype was counted a few times. The rearrangement links TRBV19 to TRBJ2-6; 7 bases agree with TRBD2. V lost 6 bases and J lost 1; bases outside the gene matches: 6. The CDR3 consists of 16 residues. CDR1 is LNHDA, CDR2 SQIVND, per germline (reference sequence). CDR3 bases: TGTGCCAGTAGCAGCGGGGATTGGTCTGGGGCCAACGTCCTGACTTTC. Its translation: CASSSGDWSGANVLTF.

This clonotype occurred many times. This rearrangement joins TRBV6-1 to TRBJ2-3; D may be TRBD2 (5 bases). Germline CDR1 is MNHNS and CDR2 is SASEGT. Deletions cut 1 base from V and 2 bases from J, with 16 bases between. The CDR3 runs 17 residues. In nucleotides, the CDR3 is TGTGCCAGCAGTGAAGTCTTACGGGATCTTTACACAGATACGCAGTATTTT. It codes for CASSEVLRDLYTDTQYF.

This clonotype appeared many times. The V gene is TRBV27, the J gene TRBJ2-7; D ambiguous. Germline CDR1 reads MNHEY; CDR2 reads SMNVEV (reference sequence). The CDR3 consists of 13 residues. V shed 6 bases and J shed 6 bases, with 15 bases lying between them. The CDR3 DNA sequence: TGTGCCAGCAGGAGTATCAGCAATACCGAGCAGTACTTC. Amino acids: CASRSISNTEQYF.

The chain uses TRBV5-1 and TRBJ1-6; 8 bases line up with TRBD1. V dropped 2 bases and J dropped 6; count of bases not matched to a gene: 4. Germline V gene lookup returns CDR1 SGHRS and CDR2 YFSETQ. There are 15 residues in the CDR3. This chain's CDR3 is CASSFRDRSNSPLHF. CDR3 nucleotides: TGCGCCAGCAGCTTTAGGGACAGGAGTAATTCACCCCTCCACTTT.

This clonotype was counted at least ten times. This chain connects TRBV12-3 or TRBV12-4 to TRBJ2-3; perhaps D is TRBD1 or TRBD2 (5 bases each). This CDR3 is 17 amino acids long. Trimming removed 2 bases at V and 1 base at J, with 16 bases between. CDR3 sequence: CASSLLVWGYGTDTQYF. The CDR3 nucleotides read TGTGCCAGCAGTTTATTAGTTTGGGGGTACGGCACAGATACGCAGTATTTT.

The DNA for the CDR3 is TGCAGTGCTAGAGAGTGGGGATTAAACAATCAGCCCCAGCATTTT. Amino acid sequence: CSAREWGLNNQPQHF. The chain couples TRBV20-1 to TRBJ1-5; D not certain. This CDR3 region has 15 residues. V was trimmed by 0 bases and J by 3 bases, leaving 12 bases between them. CDR1 is DFQATT and CDR2 is SNEGSKA in the germline V gene (reference sequence).

Ten or more counts support this clonotype. This chain uses TRBV7-8 with TRBJ1-5, with 10 bases aligning to TRBD1. The germline gives CDR1 SGHVS, CDR2 FQNEAQ. This CDR3 comprises 18 residues. The J segment lost 0 bases and the V segment lost 3 bases, leaving 8 bases of the junction unmatched. The DNA for the CDR3 is TGTGCCAGCAGCTTTCTGGGACAGGGGACCTTTAGCAATCAGCCCCAGCATTTT. Its protein product is CASSFLGQGTFSNQPQHF.

The gene calls are TRBV2 and TRBJ2-3, with 10 bases that match TRBD2. The CDR3 has 16 amino acids. With 3 bases clipped from V and 6 bases from J, the junction kept 9 bases outside the gene matches. The V gene's germline CDR1 is SNHLY and CDR2 FYNNEI. Here the CDR3 DNA reads TGTGCCAGCAGTGACCCCCAAGCGGGGGGGCCGGATACGCAGTATTTT. Its protein product is CASSDPQAGGPDTQYF. Together with reference TRBV2 and TRBJ2-3, the CDR3 gives the full variable domain: EPEVTQTPSHQVTQMGQEVILRCVPISNHLYFYWYRQILGQKVEFLVSFYNNEISEKSEIFDDQFSVERPDGSNFTLKIRSTKLEDSAMYFCASSDPQAGGPDTQYFGPGTRLTVL.

The rearrangement links TRBV20-1 to TRBJ2-1; no definite D call. Trimming shortened V by 1 base and J by 4 bases, and 8 bases separated the two germline ends. The CDR3 has 13 residues. Germline loops: CDR1 DFQATT, CDR2 SNEGSKA (reference sequence). CDR3 nucleotide sequence: TGCAGTGCTAGAGGGCGCATTTACAATGAGCAGTTCTTC. This translates into CSARGRIYNEQFF.

This clonotype occurred a few times. The chain has TRBV4-2 and TRBJ2-7; 9 bases fit TRBD1. After removal of 3 bases from V and 7 bases from J, the junction contained 7 bases not matched to a gene. CDR1 is LGHNA and CDR2 is YNFKEQ in the germline V gene. The CDR3 totals 14 residues. CDR3 sequence: CASSQRTGEWEQYF. The CDR3 DNA is TGTGCCAGCAGCCAGAGGACAGGGGAGTGGGAGCAGTACTTC.

This clonotype came up a few times. The genes are TRBV6-1 and TRBJ2-7; 7 bases agree with TRBD1. CDR1 MNHNS and CDR2 SASEGT come from the germline V gene. CDR3 length: 14 amino acids. J lost 7 bases, V lost 2 bases, and 8 bases had no gene match. CDR3 residues: CASSEQQGSGEQYF. Written as DNA, the CDR3 is TGTGCCAGCAGTGAACAACAGGGGTCGGGAGAGCAGTACTTC.

This clonotype was recorded many times. The chain combines TRBV6-1 with TRBJ1-5; D is uncertain. The CDR3 extends over 14 amino acids. V was trimmed by 6 bases and J by 7 bases, leaving 16 bases between them. CDR1 is MNHNS and CDR2 is SASEGT in the germline V gene. The CDR3 nucleotides read TGTGCCAGCAGAACTAGGGTGTTGTGGCAGCCCCAGCATTTT. Residues: CASRTRVLWQPQHF.

This clonotype was seen ten or more times. The chain combines TRBV7-2 with TRBJ2-6, with D perhaps TRBD2 (5 bases). In germline, CDR1 is SGHTA, CDR2 FQGNSA. V lost 6 bases and J 3 bases, leaving 21 bases between the germline ends. This CDR3 contains 18 residues. CDR3 loop: CASSVRYGDSYGANVLTF. In DNA, the CDR3 is TGTGCCAGCAGTGTACGGTACGGGGATTCTTATGGGGCCAACGTCCTGACTTTC.